Following are 31 T cell receptor beta chains from one sample sequenced in a study of response to subunit inactivated influenza vaccine. Each CDR3 protein gets one entry after TCRdb re-called the RT-PCR reads with MiXCR. The sample shows about 650,000 distinct CDR3 sequences, approximately 14% of them seen only once. The specimen comprised PBMCs from blood, sampled roughly 15 days before vaccination. These receptors all stem from a man aged 50-59 years who received an inactivated influenza vaccine.

The rearrangement uses TRBV7-3 and TRBJ2-3; D not certain. Germline values: CDR1 SGHTA, CDR2 FQGTGA. CDR3 size: 14 residues. V was shortened by 5 bases and J by 2 bases, with 11 bases between the two germline ends. This chain's CDR3 is CASSPATYTDTQYF. For the CDR3, the DNA is TGTGCCAGCAGCCCGGCCACTTACACAGATACGCAGTATTTT. Filled out from reference TRBV7-3 and TRBJ2-3, the complete variable domain reads GAGVSQTPSNKVTEKGKYVELRCDPISGHTALYWYRQSLGQGPEFLIYFQGTGAADDSGLPNDRFFAVRPEGSVSTLKIQRTERGDSAVYLCASSPATYTDTQYFGPGTRLTVL.

The chain employs TRBV20-1 and TRBJ1-2; 7 bases are a match to TRBD1. Per germline, CDR1 DFQATT and CDR2 SNEGSKA (reference sequence). The CDR3 has 14 amino acids. V lost 6 bases to trimming and J lost 5 bases; unmatched junction nucleotides: 12. The CDR3 protein is CSASTTGVGYGYTF. The CDR3 nucleotides read TGCAGTGCCTCTACTACAGGGGTAGGGTATGGCTACACCTTC.

This clonotype was counted only a few times. J is TRBJ1-5 and V is TRBV20-1; D is possibly TRBD1 (5 bases). This CDR3 has 15 amino acids. With 3 bases removed from V and 0 bases from J, the gap between germline ends came to 12 bases. Germline V lookup: CDR1 DFQATT, CDR2 SNEGSKA (reference sequence). CDR3 DNA: TGCAGTGCTAGGGGCCCGGGGGGTAGCAATCAGCCCCAGCATTTT. Encoded protein: CSARGPGGSNQPQHF.

The CDR3, as DNA: TGCAGTGCTAGAGATACCAGGGTCTACGAGCAGTACTTC. Translating gives CSARDTRVYEQYF. The V gene is TRBV20-1, the J gene TRBJ2-7; a weak D match, TRBD1 (5 bases). Germline V lookup: CDR1 DFQATT, CDR2 SNEGSKA (reference sequence). The CDR3 has 13 residues. Trimming cost V 0 bases and J 3 bases, with 9 bases left between them.

The table lists this clonotype with many counts. The chain recombines TRBV5-6 with TRBJ2-3; 12 nucleotides agree with TRBD2. Germline V gives CDR1 SGHDT, CDR2 YYEEEE. CDR3 length: 16 residues. With 0 bases clipped from V and 7 bases from J, the junction kept 6 bases outside the gene matches. This chain's CDR3 is CASSLGLAGVANTQYF. In DNA, the CDR3 is TGTGCCAGCAGCTTGGGACTAGCGGGAGTTGCGAATACGCAGTATTTT.

The DNA of the CDR3 is TGTGCCAGCATACCTGGGAGAACGGGAGAGACCCAGTACTTC. Encoded protein: CASIPGRTGETQYF. The chain carries TRBV12-3 or TRBV12-4 and TRBJ2-5; D might be TRBD2 (5 bases). Trimming shortened V by 7 bases and J by 4 bases, and 16 bases separated the two germline ends. The CDR3 loop spans 14 amino acids.

This clonotype has more than one count but fewer than ten. This chain links TRBV29-1 with TRBJ2-3; TRBD1 might be the D (5 bases). The germline CDR1 and CDR2 sequences are SQVTM and ANQGSEA. V was clipped by 4 bases and J by 2 bases, with 10 bases between them. CDR3 size: 13 residues. CDR3 protein: CSVGRALTDTQYF. The CDR3 DNA reads as TGCAGCGTTGGCAGGGCGCTCACAGATACGCAGTATTTT.

This clonotype occurred many times. The chain couples TRBV5-1 to TRBJ2-7; the D gene could be TRBD1 or TRBD2 (5 bases each). The germline CDR1 and CDR2 sequences are SGHRS and YFSETQ. V lost 0 bases to trimming and J lost 3 bases, with 10 bases between them. The CDR3 totals 14 residues. The CDR3 loop is CASSLERDGYEQYF. In DNA form, the CDR3 reads TGCGCCAGCAGCTTGGAGAGGGACGGCTACGAGCAGTACTTC.

The chain carries TRBV11-2 and TRBJ2-5, with a possible D match to TRBD1 (5 bases). The CDR3 contains 19 residues. Germline CDR1 reads SGHAT; CDR2 reads FQNNGV. Trimming removed 5 bases from V and 3 bases from J, with 28 bases in between. Written as DNA, the CDR3 is TGTGCCAGCAGCGCCCTAGGGCCCAAGAGTCGGACAACCGAAGAGACCCAGTACTTC. Its translation: CASSALGPKSRTTEETQYF.

This clonotype was observed many times. The chain couples TRBV28 to TRBJ2-7; D call uncertain. The V gene's germline CDR1 is MDHEN and CDR2 SYDVKM. This CDR3 region has 16 residues. V was shortened by 5 bases and J by 0 bases, with 17 bases between the two germline ends. The CDR3 spells CASSTLLQRTSYEQYF. DNA for the CDR3: TGTGCCAGCAGTACCCTGTTACAGAGAACCTCCTACGAGCAGTACTTC.

This clonotype was counted many times. The rearrangement links TRBV12-3 or TRBV12-4 to TRBJ1-4; D is possibly TRBD1 (6 bases). The CDR3 is 15 amino acids. V dropped 2 bases and J dropped 6 bases, with 13 bases sitting between them. CDR3 residues: CASSLSGGGHEKLFF. Written as DNA, the CDR3 is TGTGCCAGCAGTTTATCGGGGGGCGGGCATGAAAAACTGTTTTTT.

This clonotype was seen repeatedly, ten times or more. The gene calls are TRBV25-1 and TRBJ2-2; D not certain. CDR1 is MGHDK and CDR2 is SYGVNS in the germline V gene. V was clipped by 0 bases and J by 7 bases, with 9 bases between them. CDR3 size: 14 residues. CDR3 DNA sequence: TGTGCCAGCAGTGAATATCGGCCCAGCGGGGAGCTGTTTTTT. Translation gives CASSEYRPSGELFF.

At least ten counts were recorded for this clonotype. The junction shows a germline mismatch at one end, possibly a read error. The genes are TRBV5-5 and TRBJ1-5; D call uncertain. The CDR3 has 14 amino acids. Germline V lookup: CDR1 SGHKS, CDR2 YYEKEE (reference sequence). In nucleotides, the CDR3 is TGCGCCAGCAGCTTAGGGTATAGCAATCAGCCCCAGCATTTT. This translates into CASSLGYSNQPQHF.

The sample holds a few counts of this clonotype. V and J are TRBV7-8 and TRBJ2-1; TRBD2 agrees at 7 bases. V lost 4 bases to trimming and J lost 8 bases; unmatched junction nucleotides: 14. This CDR3 contains 16 residues. CDR1 is SGHVS, CDR2 FQNEAQ, per germline. The CDR3 region is CASSSLGGEELHEQFF. CDR3 DNA: TGTGCCAGCAGCTCCCTGGGGGGGGAGGAGTTACATGAGCAGTTCTTC.

This sequence joins TRBV4-1 and TRBJ2-5; no clear D. V lost 1 base to trimming and J lost 3 bases, with 9 bases between them. This CDR3 spans 14 amino acids. Germline CDR1 and CDR2: MGHRA and YSYEKL. The CDR3 sequence: CASSQVGHEETQYF. CDR3 nucleotides: TGCGCCAGCAGCCAAGTAGGGCACGAAGAGACCCAGTACTTC.

This clonotype was found many times. The genes are TRBV24-1 and TRBJ2-1; D is tentatively TRBD1 or TRBD2 (7 bases each). This CDR3 has 15 amino acids. Germline CDR1 is KGHDR and CDR2 is SFDVKD. V was cut by 7 bases and J by 3 bases, with 15 bases left in between. For the CDR3, the DNA is TGTGCCACCAGCCCCCAGGGGGGGTTCTACAATGAGCAGTTCTTC. This sequence encodes CATSPQGGFYNEQFF.

This clonotype was picked up a small number of times. The chain has TRBV7-2 and TRBJ2-3, with D perhaps matching TRBD1 (6 bases). The V gene's germline CDR1 is SGHTA and CDR2 FQGNSA. CDR3 length equals 13 residues. V lost 5 bases and J 7 bases, leaving 13 bases between the germline ends. This chain's CDR3 is CASSPGHLNTQYF. The CDR3 nucleotides are TGTGCCAGCAGCCCGGGACATTTAAATACGCAGTATTTT.

This sequence joins TRBV20-1 and TRBJ2-5; the D call may be TRBD1 or TRBD2 (5 bases each). This CDR3 contains 16 residues. CDR1 DFQATT and CDR2 SNEGSKA come from the germline V gene (reference sequence). Trimming removed 3 bases from V and 3 bases from J, with 20 bases in between. Here the CDR3 reads CSASSRGPGTEETQYF. The CDR3 DNA sequence: TGCAGTGCTAGTTCCAGAGGTCCCGGGACCGAAGAGACCCAGTACTTC.

This clonotype was picked up a small number of times. The chain couples TRBV25-1 to TRBJ2-1, with TRBD2 matching 9 bases. The V gene end was trimmed by 6 bases and the J gene end by 0 bases; junction bases not matched to a gene: 9. Germline-derived CDR1 and CDR2 are MGHDK and SYGVNS. The CDR3 covers 17 residues. Here the CDR3 reads CASSELAGFSSYNEQFF. The CDR3, as DNA: TGTGCCAGCAGCGAACTAGCGGGTTTCAGCTCCTACAATGAGCAGTTCTTC. The full variable domain, in which reference TRBV25-1 and TRBJ2-1 provide the parts outside the CDR3, is EADIYQTPRYLVIGTGKKITLECSQTMGHDKMYWYQQDPGMELHLIHYSYGVNSTEKGDLSSESTVSRIRTEHFPLTLESARPSHTSQYLCASSELAGFSSYNEQFFGPGTRLTVL.

This clonotype was seen a handful of times. V and J are TRBV6-6 and TRBJ2-1; D is perhaps TRBD1 (6 bases). V was pared by 6 bases and J by 9 bases, with 15 bases between. The CDR3 sequence is 13 residues long. Germline V lookup: CDR1 MNHNY, CDR2 SVGAGI (reference sequence). The CDR3: CASSQARTVEQFF. Here the CDR3 DNA reads TGTGCCAGCAGCCAAGCCCGGACAGTTGAGCAGTTCTTC.

This sequence joins TRBV20-1 and TRBJ2-7; possibly TRBD2 for D (6 bases). Germline V gene data show CDR1 as DFQATT and CDR2 as SNEGSKA (reference sequence). V shed 6 bases and J shed 3 bases, with 12 bases lying between them. The CDR3 sequence is 12 residues long. The CDR3 reads CSAPVRGYEQYF. The CDR3 nucleotides read TGCAGTGCCCCCGTGCGGGGCTACGAGCAGTACTTC.

The sample holds a few counts of this clonotype. V is TRBV2 and J is TRBJ1-3; tentatively, D is TRBD1 (5 bases). Germline CDR1 reads SNHLY; CDR2 reads FYNNEI. The CDR3 is made up of 15 amino acids. V was pared by 3 bases and J by 2 bases, with 11 bases between. The CDR3 DNA is TGTGCCAGCAGTGATCACGGGACGACTGGAAACACCATATATTTT. This sequence encodes CASSDHGTTGNTIYF. Combining the CDR3 with reference TRBV2 and TRBJ1-3 gives the whole variable domain EPEVTQTPSHQVTQMGQEVILRCVPISNHLYFYWYRQILGQKVEFLVSFYNNEISEKSEIFDDQFSVERPDGSNFTLKIRSTKLEDSAMYFCASSDHGTTGNTIYFGEGSWLTVV.

This clonotype was seen at least ten times. The chain couples TRBV4-3 to TRBJ2-5, with 8 bases aligning to TRBD1. The V gene end was trimmed by 1 base and the J gene end by 5 bases; junction bases not matched to a gene: 6. CDR3 length: 15 amino acids. Per the germline V gene, CDR1 is LGHNA and CDR2 is YSLEER. CDR3 region: CASSQGSGDRETQYF. The CDR3 DNA is TGCGCCAGCAGCCAAGGGTCTGGGGACAGGGAGACCCAGTACTTC.

In this sample, this clonotype turned up many times. The chain combines TRBV10-3 with TRBJ2-3, with D uncertain. CDR1 and CDR2 from the germline V gene are ENHRY and SYGVKD. The CDR3 spans 14 residues. Trimming removed 10 bases at V and 4 bases at J, with 18 bases between. The CDR3 region has the DNA TGTGCCAACTCCCCCCCGGAGAACCCAGATACGCAGTATTTT. Protein sequence: CANSPPENPDTQYF.

There are a few counts of this clonotype. CDR3 loop: CSARDLDRAGIYEQYF. In DNA, the CDR3 is TGCAGTGCTAGAGATCTGGACAGGGCCGGTATCTACGAGCAGTACTTC. V gene TRBV20-1 combines with J gene TRBJ2-7, with 8 nucleotides matching TRBD1. V dropped 0 bases and J dropped 3; count of bases not matched to a gene: 10. Germline-derived CDR1 and CDR2 are DFQATT and SNEGSKA (reference sequence). CDR3 length: 16 residues.

The CDR3 here is CASSQGLGPNPNYGYTF. The CDR3 DNA sequence: TGTGCCAGCAGCCAGGGCCTGGGACCGAACCCTAACTATGGCTACACCTTC. The chain recombines TRBV4-2 with TRBJ1-2; weak D call: TRBD1 (5 bases). V was clipped by 3 bases and J by 0 bases, with 17 bases between them. Germline CDR1 reads LGHNA; CDR2 reads YNFKEQ. The CDR3 runs 17 residues.

This chain joins TRBV2 and TRBJ2-1; no clear D gene. The V and J ends lost 3 bases and 7 bases respectively, with 4 bases between them. The CDR3 spans 11 residues. Germline lookup yields CDR1 SNHLY and CDR2 FYNNEI. As DNA, the CDR3 is TGTGCCAGCAGTGAGGATAATGAGCAGTTCTTC. Its translation is CASSEDNEQFF.

This clonotype was recorded a few times. The J gene is TRBJ2-2, the V gene TRBV4-3, with D possibly matching TRBD1 (6 bases). This CDR3 has 17 amino acids. The germline CDR1 and CDR2 sequences are LGHNA and YSLEER. V gave up 0 bases and J gave up 0 bases, with 11 bases separating them. The CDR3 reads CASSQEVQGPNTGELFF. The DNA for the CDR3 is TGCGCCAGCAGCCAAGAGGTTCAGGGGCCGAACACCGGGGAGCTGTTTTTT.

The chain has TRBV18 and TRBJ1-2; D possibly corresponds to TRBD1 (6 bases). Trimming removed 2 bases from V and 2 bases from J, with 9 bases in between. This CDR3 has 14 residues. CDR1 and CDR2 (germline): KGHSH, LQKENI. CDR3: CASSPRDTNYGYTF. In DNA form, the CDR3 reads TGTGCCAGCTCACCAAGGGACACAAACTATGGCTACACCTTC. Full variable domain (rest looked up from reference TRBV18 and TRBJ1-2): NAGVMQNPRHLVRRRGQEARLRCSPMKGHSHVYWYRQLPEEGLKFMVYLQKENIIDESGMPKERFSAEFPKEGPSILRIQQVVRGDSAAYFCASSPRDTNYGYTFGSGTRLTVV.

This clonotype occurred a few times. This rearrangement joins TRBV7-3 to TRBJ2-5; no clear D gene. From germline, CDR1 is SGHTA and CDR2 FQGTGA. The V end lost 4 bases, the J end lost 3 bases, and 9 bases lay between the germline ends. This CDR3 has 13 amino acids. The CDR3 loop is CASSSIPEETQYF. The DNA of the CDR3 is TGTGCCAGCAGCTCCATTCCCGAAGAGACCCAGTACTTC.

The chain recombines TRBV20-1 with TRBJ1-6, with D perhaps TRBD1 (5 bases). CDR1 is DFQATT, CDR2 SNEGSKA, per germline (reference sequence). Trimming left V 6 bases short and J 8 bases short, with 17 bases between. The CDR3 is 14 amino acids. CDR3 sequence reads: CSAYPRQGYSPLHF. The CDR3 region has the DNA TGCAGTGCGTACCCCCGGCAGGGTTATTCACCCCTCCACTTT.